The 23 T cell receptor beta chains reported below all come from one sample, sequenced in a study of Graves' ophthalmopathy and Graves' hyperthyroidism. Amplification from RNA transcripts yielded the TCR beta CDR3 regions. HTBI-primed first-round RT-PCR preceded second-round multiplex PCR. MiXCR was run by TCRdb on the multiplex PCR reads, yielding one entry per CDR3 protein. The profile shows around 1,000,000 distinct CDR3 sequences, less than 45% of them singletons. The material sequenced was peripheral blood or thyroid tissue (not recorded which). The receptors stem from an adult man with Graves' hyperthyroidism.

The J gene is TRBJ1-6, the V gene TRBV7-7, with D perhaps matching TRBD1 (5 bases). Trimming removed 8 bases from V and 2 bases from J, with 16 bases in between. This CDR3 has 16 amino acids. From germline, CDR1 is SSHAT and CDR2 FNYEAQ (reference sequence). The CDR3 DNA reads TGTGCCAGCTCACCGGAGGGGAAAGCCTATAATTCACCCCTCCACTTT. Its translation is CASSPEGKAYNSPLHF.

The CDR3 sequence: CASRRTGGGIQPQHF. DNA of the CDR3: TGTGCCAGCAGGCGAACAGGGGGCGGGATTCAGCCCCAGCATTTT. The rearrangement links TRBV27 to TRBJ1-5, with 9 positions matching TRBD1. CDR1 and CDR2 (germline): MNHEY, SMNVEV (reference sequence). The CDR3 contains 15 residues. The V segment lost 6 bases and the J segment 6 bases; nucleotides outside the gene matches: 9.

This clonotype was seen a few times. The V call is TRBV5-6, the J call TRBJ1-2, with 9 bases matching TRBD1. V gave up 3 bases and J gave up 7 bases; unmatched junction bases: 10. This CDR3 comprises 15 residues. Germline-derived CDR1 and CDR2 are SGHDT and YYEEEE. CDR3 coding DNA: TGTGCCAGCAGCTCCCCGGGACAGGGTACCTTTGGCTACACCTTC. Translation: CASSSPGQGTFGYTF.

In this sample, this clonotype turned up many times. V is TRBV11-2 and J is TRBJ1-6; a weak D match, TRBD1 (6 bases). This CDR3 spans 14 amino acids. Germline CDR1 reads SGHAT; CDR2 reads FQNNGV. Trimming left V 5 bases short and J 4 bases short, with 9 bases between. CDR3 DNA: TGTGCCAGCAGCCTGGACAGATATAATTCACCCCTCCACTTT. Protein product: CASSLDRYNSPLHF.

This clonotype appeared a single time. CDR3 nucleotides: TGTGCCACCACTTCCTACGAGCAGTACTTC. Amino acid sequence: CATTSYEQYF. The chain is built from TRBV24-1 and TRBJ2-7, with D hard to call. The germline V and J ends were trimmed by 8 bases and 1 base, with 2 bases remaining between them. The CDR3 is 10 amino acids. Germline-derived CDR1 and CDR2 are KGHDR and SFDVKD.

The rearrangement joins TRBV30 to TRBJ1-3; possible D gene TRBD1, 5 bases. The CDR3 consists of 16 residues. Trimming stripped 4 bases from V and 0 bases from J, with 16 bases between. From germline, CDR1 is GTSNPN and CDR2 SVGIG (reference sequence). The CDR3 region has the DNA TGTGCCTGGAACCGGGACGGCATTCTCTCTGGAAACACCATATATTTT. Its protein is CAWNRDGILSGNTIYF.

This clonotype was recorded once. A much larger clonotype is one base distant, so this may be a read error. V and J are TRBV5-1 and TRBJ2-7; no reliable D call. V was pared by 7 bases and J by 6 bases, with 17 bases between. Per germline, CDR1 SGHRS and CDR2 YFSETQ. This CDR3 is built from 13 residues. The chain's CDR3 is CASGLLRQGEQYF. In DNA, the CDR3 is TGCGCCAGCGGCCTGCTCAGACAAGGCGAGCAGTACTTC.

The chain is built from TRBV6-5 and TRBJ1-2; TRBD1 matches at 7 bases. V trimming: 5 bases; J trimming: 6 bases; junction bases outside the gene matches: 12. The CDR3 length is 15 residues. Germline V gene lookup returns CDR1 MNHEY and CDR2 SVGAGI. CDR3 DNA sequence: TGTGCCAGCAGTCATAGAAGGCAGGGGGTAGATGGCTACACCTTC. Amino acids: CASSHRRQGVDGYTF.

This clonotype appeared many times. This sequence joins TRBV7-2 and TRBJ1-4; 7 bases are shared with TRBD1. CDR1 is SGHTA, CDR2 FQGNSA, per germline. CDR3 length equals 14 residues. V shed 3 bases and J 5 bases; nucleotides not matched to a gene: 3. For the CDR3, the DNA is TGTGCCAGCAGCTTGGGGACAGTGAATGAAAAACTGTTTTTT. Encoded protein: CASSLGTVNEKLFF.

This sequence joins TRBV19 and TRBJ1-5; no reliable D call. CDR3 length equals 16 residues. The germline V gene has CDR1 LNHDA and CDR2 SQIVND (reference sequence). Trimming took off 3 bases at V and 0 bases at J, with 12 bases between the two ends. CDR3 sequence: CASSMKAGLSNQPQHF. For the CDR3, the DNA is TGTGCCAGTAGTATGAAGGCAGGACTTAGCAATCAGCCCCAGCATTTT. Complete variable domain (other parts from reference TRBV19 and TRBJ1-5): DGGITQSPKYLFRKEGQNVTLSCEQNLNHDAMYWYRQDPGQGLRLIYYSQIVNDFQKGDIAEGYSVSREKKESFPLTVTSAQKNPTAFYLCASSMKAGLSNQPQHFGDGTRLSIL.

This clonotype has more than one count but fewer than ten. This chain connects TRBV7-9 to TRBJ1-3, with 7 positions matching TRBD1. V was pared by 5 bases and J by 3 bases, with 10 bases of the junction left unmatched. CDR1 is SEHNR and CDR2 is FQNEAQ in the germline V gene (reference sequence). This CDR3 comprises 16 residues. CDR3 nucleotide sequence: TGTGCCAGCAGCGCCCAGACAGGGCATTTTGGAAACACCATATATTTT. Translation: CASSAQTGHFGNTIYF.

This sequence joins TRBV19 and TRBJ2-6; 8 nucleotides line up with TRBD2. Germline lookup yields CDR1 LNHDA and CDR2 SQIVND (reference sequence). Germline trimming cut 7 bases from V and 4 bases from J; bases unmatched to any gene: 9. The CDR3 is 16 amino acids. The CDR3 loop is CASKAGGFAGANVLTF. The CDR3 region has the DNA TGTGCCAGTAAGGCGGGGGGCTTCGCCGGGGCCAACGTCCTGACTTTC.

This clonotype has at least ten counts. This chain joins TRBV15 and TRBJ2-5; D may be TRBD1 (6 bases). The CDR3 is 15 amino acids. Germline values: CDR1 LNHNV, CDR2 YYDKDF (reference sequence). Trimming cost V 3 bases and J 4 bases, with 15 bases left between them. CDR3 nucleotides: TGTGCCACCAGCAGGGGGTCCGGACAGATAGAGACCCAGTACTTC. Its protein product is CATSRGSGQIETQYF.

This chain connects TRBV25-1 to TRBJ1-1, with a weak D call TRBD1 (6 bases). The V gene's germline CDR1 is MGHDK and CDR2 SYGVNS. V lost 1 base to trimming and J lost 1 base, with 13 bases between them. CDR3 length: 16 residues. The CDR3 sequence is CASSEWGAGKNTEAFF. CDR3 nucleotide sequence: TGTGCCAGCAGTGAATGGGGGGCAGGCAAGAACACTGAAGCTTTCTTT.

The J gene is TRBJ1-5, the V gene TRBV2; D is unclear. This CDR3 comprises 14 residues. Germline V gives CDR1 SNHLY, CDR2 FYNNEI. The V gene lost 3 bases and the J gene lost 0 bases, with 6 bases spanning the gap. This CDR3 is CASSDKHSNQPQHF. CDR3 nucleotide sequence: TGTGCCAGCAGTGACAAACATAGCAATCAGCCCCAGCATTTT.

The CDR3 loop reads CASSYGQGGVVYGYTF. Written as DNA, the CDR3 is TGTGCCAGCAGTTACGGGCAGGGAGGCGTCGTCTATGGCTACACCTTC. The chain joins TRBV6-5 to TRBJ1-2; D possibly corresponds to TRBD1 (5 bases). Per germline, CDR1 MNHEY and CDR2 SVGAGI. The V end was cut by 2 bases, the J end by 4 bases, with 17 bases between. This CDR3 has 16 residues.

This clonotype was counted a single time. Possible read error: a much larger clone is one base away. The rearrangement uses TRBV7-2 and TRBJ2-7; weak D call: TRBD1 (5 bases). The DNA matches TRBJ2-5 better at its end, which makes the J call doubtful. This CDR3 has 14 amino acids. CDR1 SGHTA and CDR2 FQGNSA come from the germline V gene. This CDR3 is CAISLGAVRETQYF. CDR3 DNA sequence: TGTGCCATCAGCTTAGGGGCAGTCCGGGAGACCCAGTACTTC.

This clonotype was seen at least ten times. This CDR3 reads CAISEPDRPRDEQYF. DNA of the CDR3: TGTGCCATCAGTGAGCCCGACAGGCCTAGGGACGAGCAGTACTTC. The chain couples TRBV10-3 to TRBJ2-7; maybe TRBD1 (6 bases). Trimming removed 2 bases at V and 5 bases at J, with 16 bases between. Germline CDR1 is ENHRY and CDR2 is SYGVKD. The CDR3 is 15 amino acids.

With respect to this clonotype: This is likely a read error, given that the CDR3 carries no conserved phenylalanine or tryptophan at its end. It is unclear where the CDR3 begins or ends on the DNA, so no DNA is shown, and the CDR3 is as TCRdb lists it. The CDR3 here is CASSLGTHSN. This rearrangement joins TRBV11-1 to TRBJ1-6. Germline CDR1 SGHAT, CDR2 FQDESV (reference sequence). From its first to its last residue, the CDR3 has 10 amino acids.

This clonotype was seen ten or more times. This chain links TRBV10-3 with TRBJ2-5; 7 bases map to TRBD1. Trimming at V came to 11 bases and at J to 5 bases, leaving 11 bases not matched to a gene. CDR1 and CDR2 (germline): ENHRY, SYGVKD. This CDR3 spans 13 amino acids. CDR3 region: CAGAEGASETQYF. In DNA form, the CDR3 reads TGTGCCGGCGCTGAGGGGGCGTCCGAGACCCAGTACTTC.

This clonotype was counted between two and nine times. The chain recombines TRBV7-2 with TRBJ1-2; 10 bases match TRBD1. Germline V gene data show CDR1 as SGHTA and CDR2 as FQGNSA. The ends lost 0 bases at V and 8 bases at J; junction bases unmatched: 3. This CDR3 region has 14 residues. The CDR3 loop reads CASSLARTGGGYTF. As DNA, the CDR3 is TGTGCCAGCAGCTTAGCTCGGACAGGGGGAGGCTACACCTTC.

Ten or more counts support this clonotype. This sequence joins TRBV7-8 and TRBJ1-2, with D unclear. V dropped 5 bases and J dropped 3 bases, with 16 bases sitting between them. CDR3 length: 15 amino acids. Germline V gives CDR1 SGHVS, CDR2 FQNEAQ. CDR3 in DNA: TGTGCCAGCAGCACAAACGTTCGGGCAGACTATGGCTACACCTTC. Translating gives CASSTNVRADYGYTF.

This clonotype was found a few times. The J gene is TRBJ1-4, the V gene TRBV10-3, with a tentative D call TRBD1 (5 bases). CDR1 is ENHRY, CDR2 SYGVKD, per germline. Trimming took 4 bases from V and 5 from J, leaving 23 bases between them. This CDR3 region has 18 residues. CDR3 DNA: TGTGCCATCAGTGCTGGGCCTAGCGGGGCCTCCTACAATGAAAAACTGTTTTTT. Amino acids: CAISAGPSGASYNEKLFF.